These T cell receptor beta chains were read from a single sample in a study of shared clonotypes between healthy human individuals. Profiling relied on immunoSEQ multiplex PCR, and the TCRdb table lists in-frame clones only, not all of them. The data contain about half a million clones, almost 80% of them seen just once; the ten biggest clones take up around 12%. Sequenced material: PBMCs. These receptors all come from a woman in her thirties or forties in good health. Some clones in this sample may be carry-over from other donors' samples. CDR3s include the opening cysteine and the closing phenylalanine or tryptophan. D genes are given only for firm matches. Expanded clones are given a class, and other clones once, few, many or no size at all.

>TRBV7-3|TRBJ1-3|TRBD1|-
TGTGCCAGCAGCTTGACAGGGAGCGGAAACACCATATATTTT
CASSLTGSGNTIYF
>TRBV5-1|TRBJ2-5|-|-
TGCGCCAGCAGCTTGGCAAGGGTGGGAATGCAAGAGACCCAGTACTTC
CASSLARVGMQETQYF
>TRBV10-3|TRBJ2-3|-|-
TGTGCCATCAGTGTGGTAACGGGATCTGATACGCAGTATTTT
CAISVVTGSDTQYF
>TRBV6-1|TRBJ1-1|-|-
TGTGCCAGCAGTTATAGGTGGACTGAAGCTTTCTTT
CASSYRWTEAFF
>TRBV4-2|TRBJ2-1|TRBD2|once
TGTGCCAGCAGCCAATTTTGGGGGGGGGCCTACAATGAGCAGTTCTTC
CASSQFWGGAYNEQFF
>TRBV2|TRBJ2-3|TRBD2|-
TGTGCCAGCAGCGGGGGGGTAGCGGGAGGAGATACGCAGTATTTT
CASSGGVAGGDTQYF
>TRBV2|TRBJ2-1|-|-
TGTGCCAGCAAGGGTAATGAGCAGTTCTTC
CASKGNEQFF
>TRBV29-1|TRBJ2-7|TRBD2|-
TGCAGCGTCCTACCCCGGACTAGCGGGAGGGCCGGAGAGCAGTACTTC
CSVLPRTSGRAGEQYF
>TRBV28|TRBJ1-3|TRBD1|-
TGTGCCAGCAGTCGGACAGGCTCTGGAAACACCATATATTTT
CASSRTGSGNTIYF
>TRBV5-1|TRBJ2-3|-|-
TGCGCCAGCAGCCTATCTTCTTACACAGATACGCAGTATTTT
CASSLSSYTDTQYF
>TRBV27|TRBJ1-1|-|-
TGTGCCTACCTCATGTGCCTTAACACTGAAGCTTTCTTT
CAYLMCLNTEAFF
>TRBV7-2|TRBJ2-2|-|-
TGTGCCAGCAGATCATCTATGAGAGGGGCCCTGAACACCGGGGAGCTGTTTTTT
CASRSSMRGALNTGELFF
>TRBV6-1|TRBJ2-1|TRBD2|-
TGTGCCAGCAGTGTTTGGCGGGAGGCCCTTAATGAGCAGTTCTTC
CASSVWREALNEQFF
>TRBV7-2|TRBJ1-2|-|-
TGTGCCAGCAGCGGGCCTAACTATGGCTACACCTTC
CASSGPNYGYTF
>TRBV2|TRBJ2-5|TRBD1|once
TGTGCCAGCAGTTTTGTACAGGGGGGAGAGACCCAGTACTTC
CASSFVQGGETQYF
>TRBV27|TRBJ2-1|TRBD2|-
TGTGCCAGCAGTTTAAGTTGGCGCGGGAGAGAAAATGAGCAGTTCTTC
CASSLSWRGRENEQFF
>TRBV7-3|TRBJ2-1|-|few
TGTGCCAGCAGCTTAACGTGGGATGATGAGCAGTTCTTC
CASSLTWDDEQFF
>TRBV18|TRBJ2-5|-|-
TGTGCCAGCTCACCACTGCCCCAAGAGACCCAGTACTTC
CASSPLPQETQYF
>TRBV30|TRBJ2-1|-|-
TGTGCCTGGGGCCGGGGATACAATGAGCAGTTCTTC
CAWGRGYNEQFF
>TRBV2|TRBJ2-2|TRBD2|-
TGTGCCAGCAGGCCCAGGACTAGCGGGAGCGGCGGGGAGCTGTTTTTT
CASRPRTSGSGGELFF
>TRBV29-1|TRBJ2-4|-|-
TGCAGCGTTGATCAACTAGCCAAAAACATTCAGTACTTC
CSVDQLAKNIQYF
>TRBV15|TRBJ1-3|-|few
TGTGCCACCAGCAGAGATGGTAGGCCGCAGGGAAACACCATATATTTT
CATSRDGRPQGNTIYF
>TRBV27|TRBJ2-7|TRBD2|-
TGTGCCAGCGGAAAGACTAGCGGGATAGGATACGAGCAGTACTTC
CASGKTSGIGYEQYF
>TRBV5-1|TRBJ2-7|TRBD2|-
TGCGCCAGCAGCTTGGAGGGACTAGCGGGTAGCGAGCAGTACTTC
CASSLEGLAGSEQYF
>TRBV4-2|TRBJ2-6|-|-
TGTGCCAGCAGTCGGGATACAGGGTCTGGGGCCAACGTCCTGACTTTC
CASSRDTGSGANVLTF
>TRBV7-9|TRBJ1-2|-|-
TGTGCCAGCAGCTTGGACCAACTCTATGGCTACACCTTC
CASSLDQLYGYTF
>TRBV28|TRBJ2-7|-|-
TGTGCCAGCAGTTTAACCCGCGGTGGAGGATCGTACGAGCAGTACTTC
CASSLTRGGGSYEQYF
>TRBV9|TRBJ2-6|-|-
TGTGCCAGCAGCACACAGGGCGCTGGGGCCAACGTCCTGACTTTC
CASSTQGAGANVLTF
>TRBV12-5|TRBJ1-1|-|-
TGTGCTAGTGGCGACAGCATGAACACTGAAGCTTTCTTT
CASGDSMNTEAFF
>TRBV9|TRBJ2-5|TRBD1|once
TGTGCCAGCAGCCTCCAGACAGGGCGACAAGAGACCCAGTACTTC
CASSLQTGRQETQYF
>TRBV6-5|TRBJ2-1|TRBD2|-
TGTGCCAGCAGTTGGCGGGAGGGCCTCAATGAGCAGTTCTTC
CASSWREGLNEQFF
>TRBV18|TRBJ2-5|TRBD1|-
TGTGCCAGCTCACAGGGACAGAAAGAGACCCAGTACTTC
CASSQGQKETQYF
>TRBV6-1|TRBJ1-4|TRBD1|few
TGTGCCAGCAGTGAAGGGGGGACAGTGGAAGAAAAACTGTTTTTT
CASSEGGTVEEKLFF
>TRBV7-2|TRBJ2-7|TRBD1|-
TGTGCCAGCAGCTTGACAGGGGGCTCCTACGAGCAGTACTTC
CASSLTGGSYEQYF
>TRBV4-1|TRBJ2-7|TRBD2|-
TGCGCCAGCAGCGGACTAGCGGGAGCACCCTACGAGCAGTACTTC
CASSGLAGAPYEQYF
>TRBV5-4|TRBJ2-1|-|-
TGTGCCAGCAGCTTGGGGTTAGCCTCCTACAATGAGCAGTTCTTC
CASSLGLASYNEQFF
>TRBV2|TRBJ2-4|-|-
TGTGCCAGCAGTGAAGCGCTTGGCCGGAAAAACATTCAGTACTTC
CASSEALGRKNIQYF
>TRBV7-8|TRBJ1-5|-|-
TGTGCCAGCAGCTTACAACAGGGTAATCAGCCCCAGCATTTT
CASSLQQGNQPQHF
>TRBV27|TRBJ2-1|-|-
TGTGCCAGCAGTTTGCCCCGGGCCCACAATGAGCAGTTCTTC
CASSLPRAHNEQFF
>TRBV28|TRBJ1-1|-|many
TGTGCCAGCAGTTTTTTAGCGTCCGTGGCTTTCTTT
CASSFLASVAFF
>TRBV7-9|TRBJ2-1|TRBD2|-
TGTGCCAGCAGCTTGCTAGCGGACTCCTACAATGAGCAGTTCTTC
CASSLLADSYNEQFF
>TRBV18|TRBJ2-7|-|-
TGTGCCAGCTCACCCCCGGTAGGCTCCTACGAGCAGTACTTC
CASSPPVGSYEQYF
>TRBV6-1|TRBJ1-1|-|once
TGTGCCAGCCGGAAGAACACTGAAGCTTTCTTT
CASRKNTEAFF
>TRBV6-1|TRBJ2-2|TRBD2|-
TGTGCCAGCAGGGCGGATTTAGCGGGGTCCGGGGAGCTGTTTTTT
CASRADLAGSGELFF
>TRBV4-3|TRBJ1-2|-|-
TGCGCCAGCAGCCAATACAGGCTGCCTAACTATGGCTACACCTTC
CASSQYRLPNYGYTF
>TRBV7-2|TRBJ2-7|-|-
TGTGCCAGCAGCCGAGAGGCGGGACCAACCTACGAGCAGTACTTC
CASSREAGPTYEQYF
>TRBV4-1|TRBJ2-2|-|-
TGCGCCAGCAGTGACAGGCTTCGGGGCACCGGGGAGCTGTTTTTT
CASSDRLRGTGELFF
>TRBV27|TRBJ1-5|TRBD1|-
TGTGCCAGCAGGCCGACAGGGCCTAATCAGCCCCAGCATTTT
CASRPTGPNQPQHF
>TRBV28|TRBJ2-7|TRBD2|-
TGTGCCAGCAGTCAAGCGGGAGGGCCATACGGCGAGCAGTACTTC
CASSQAGGPYGEQYF